This T cell receptor (beta chain) originates from a study of CD8+ T cells in alopecia areata. Noted treatment: oral pan-JAK inhibitor, 5-10 mg twice daily. Extracted RNA was reverse transcribed into cDNA, the sequencing template. Only in-frame clones appear in the TCRdb table, and some are missing; sequencing was by immunoSEQ multiplex PCR. The sample carries some 95,000 clones, about 40% recorded once. CDR1 is MNHEY and CDR2 is SMNVEV in the germline V gene (reference sequence). The V end lost 8 bases, the J end lost 6 bases, and 11 bases lay between the germline ends. The CDR3 extends over 12 amino acids.

V gene TRBV27 combines with J gene TRBJ1-5; D is perhaps TRBD1 (5 bases). The clonotype comes from a human donor with alopecia areata. Sequenced material: CD8+ T cells sorted from blood, taken at week 24, from a patient treated with tofacitinib. CDR3 loop: CASGHNSQPQHF. The CDR3 nucleotides read TGTGCCAGCGGACATAATTCTCAGCCCCAGCATTTT.